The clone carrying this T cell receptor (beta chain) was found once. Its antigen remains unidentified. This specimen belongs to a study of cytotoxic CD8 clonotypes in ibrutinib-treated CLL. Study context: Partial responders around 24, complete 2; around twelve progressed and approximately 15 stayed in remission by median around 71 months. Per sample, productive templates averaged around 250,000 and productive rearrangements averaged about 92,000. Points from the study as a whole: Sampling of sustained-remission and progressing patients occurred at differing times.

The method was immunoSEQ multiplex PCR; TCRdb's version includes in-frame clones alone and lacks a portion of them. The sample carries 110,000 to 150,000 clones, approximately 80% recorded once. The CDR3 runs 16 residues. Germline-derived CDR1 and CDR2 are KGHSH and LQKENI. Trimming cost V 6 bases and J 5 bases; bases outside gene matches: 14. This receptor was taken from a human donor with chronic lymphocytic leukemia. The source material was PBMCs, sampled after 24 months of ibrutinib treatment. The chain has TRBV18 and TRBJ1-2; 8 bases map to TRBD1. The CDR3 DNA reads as TGTGCCAGCTCCCTCCCCCAGGGGGCAGGGCGTTATGGCTACACCTTC. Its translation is CASSLPQGAGRYGYTF.